These T cell receptor beta chains were read from a single sample in a study of blood T cell repertoires in COVID-19. TCRdb keeps only in-frame clones here, not all; method: immunoSEQ multiplex PCR. The data show about 230,000 clones, 70% to 90% seen once. Sample: PBMCs or T cells enriched from blood (not recorded which). The receptors were gathered from a woman between 45 and 60 years old in a cohort exposed to, infected with or recovered from COVID-19 (not recorded which). Each CDR3 is given with its conserved first and last residue. The D gene is left open where the match is weak. Size tells how often a clone was seen (once, few, many) or the class of an expanded clone, and some rows leave it out.

>TRBJ1-2|TRBV10-3|TRBD1|NA
CAIRQGAGYGYTF
TGTGCCATCAGGCAGGGGGCGGGTTATGGCTACACCTTC
>TRBJ2-3|TRBV4-3|NA|NA
CASSQVGTDTQYF
TGCGCCAGCAGCCAAGTCGGCACAGATACGCAGTATTTT
>TRBJ2-5|TRBV29-1|NA|NA
CSVGLVGGPETQYF
TGCAGCGTTGGACTTGTTGGGGGCCCAGAGACCCAGTACTTC
>TRBJ2-1|TRBV28|TRBD1|NA
CASSFDRAYEQFF
TGTGCCAGCAGTTTCGACAGGGCTTATGAGCAGTTCTTC
>TRBJ1-1|TRBV4-3|NA|NA
CASSQTRLNTEAFF
TGCGCCAGCAGCCAAACAAGATTGAACACTGAAGCTTTCTTT
>TRBJ2-2|TRBV7-2|NA|NA
CAGSLANTGELFF
TGTGCCGGCTCCTTGGCGAACACCGGGGAGCTGTTTTTT
>TRBJ2-7|TRBV7-9|NA|NA
CASSRRAATYEQYF
TGTGCCAGCAGCCGCAGGGCGGCGACCTACGAGCAGTACTTC
>TRBJ1-4|TRBV3-1/TRBV3-2|NA|NA
CASSQGGSGEKLFF
TGTGCCAGCAGCCAGGGGGGAAGCGGCGAAAAACTGTTTTTT
>TRBJ1-2|TRBV3-1/TRBV3-2|TRBD1|NA
CASSPQDRAYYGYTF
TGTGCCAGCAGCCCCCAGGACAGGGCATACTATGGCTACACCTTC
>TRBJ1-5|TRBV7-2|NA|NA
CASSLKGDMAPQHF
TGTGCCAGCAGCTTAAAAGGGGATATGGCCCCCCAGCATTTT
>TRBJ2-5|TRBV7-3|TRBD2|NA
CASSLSSSGGQETQYF
TGTGCCAGCAGCTTAAGTTCCAGCGGGGGCCAAGAGACCCAGTACTTC
>TRBJ2-3|TRBV4-2|TRBD2|NA
CASSQDQLAGGLSTDTQYF
TGTGCCAGCAGCCAAGATCAACTAGCGGGGGGGCTGAGCACAGATACGCAGTATTTT
>TRBJ1-1|TRBV29-1|NA|NA
CSGKGAGRGTEAFF
TGCAGCGGAAAAGGGGCAGGAAGGGGCACTGAAGCTTTCTTT
>TRBJ2-7|TRBV7-9|NA|NA
CASSLARTGSYEQYF
TGTGCCAGCAGCTTAGCGCGTACAGGGAGCTACGAGCAGTACTTC
>TRBJ1-1|TRBV29-1|TRBD1|NA
CSVAWTGGLRGAFF
TGCAGCGTTGCTTGGACAGGGGGCCTCAGGGGAGCTTTCTTT
>TRBJ2-3|TRBV5-6|NA|NA
CASSLVIGPGDTQYF
TGTGCCAGCAGCTTGGTTATAGGCCCGGGGGATACGCAGTATTTT
>TRBJ2-4|TRBV30|NA|NA
CAWSGPLGLAKNIQYF
TGTGCCTGGAGTGGCCCCCTGGGCTTAGCCAAAAACATTCAGTACTTC
>TRBJ1-5|TRBV5-8|NA|NA
CASSRERVGQPQHF
TGTGCCAGCAGCCGGGAGAGGGTAGGACAGCCCCAGCATTTT
>TRBJ1-5|TRBV19|NA|NA
CATRTGWDQPQHF
TGTGCCACCCGCACAGGGTGGGATCAGCCCCAGCATTTT
>TRBJ1-5|TRBV30|TRBD1|NA
CAWSAGGANQPQHF
TGTGCCTGGAGCGCAGGGGGAGCGAATCAGCCCCAGCATTTT
>TRBJ2-3|TRBV4-2|NA|NA
CASSASWTVLSENTDTQYF
TGTGCCAGCAGCGCAAGCTGGACAGTTCTCAGCGAAAACACAGATACGCAGTATTTT
>TRBJ2-5|TRBV6-5|NA|NA
CASRDYPGETQYF
TGTGCCAGCAGGGACTACCCAGGAGAGACCCAGTACTTC
>TRBJ1-4|TRBV6-5|TRBD1|NA
CASSYSRAGGREKLFF
TGTGCCAGCAGTTACTCGAGGGCAGGGGGCCGGGAAAAACTGTTTTTT
>TRBJ1-1|TRBV6-5|NA|NA
CASSNKGVETEAFF
TGTGCCAGCAGTAATAAGGGGGTGGAGACTGAAGCTTTCTTT
>TRBJ1-6|TRBV5-8|TRBD1|NA
CASSLWGQGSSPLHF
TGTGCCAGCAGCTTATGGGGACAGGGGTCCTCACCCCTCCACTTT
>TRBJ1-6|TRBV2|NA|NA
CATSLTDRHNSPLHF
TGTGCCACCTCACTCACCGACAGGCATAATTCACCCCTCCACTTT
>TRBJ1-3|TRBV6-6|NA|NA
CASSSVDTIYF
TGTGCCAGCAGTTCCGTTGACACCATATATTTT
>TRBJ1-2|TRBV24-1|TRBD1|NA
CATRDRAYGYTF
TGTGCCACCCGGGACAGGGCCTATGGCTACACCTTC
>TRBJ2-3|TRBV5-5|TRBD2|once
CASSLRGGGRTDTQYF
TGTGCCAGCAGCTTGCGTGGCGGGGGGCGCACAGATACGCAGTATTTT
>TRBJ1-4|TRBV13|NA|NA
CASSSRQSNEKLFF
TGTGCCAGCAGCAGCCGACAGTCTAATGAAAAACTGTTTTTT
>TRBJ2-3|TRBV7-3|NA|NA
CASSFDRGDTQYF
TGTGCCAGCAGCTTCGACCGGGGGGATACGCAGTATTTT
>TRBJ1-5|TRBV9|TRBD1|NA
CASSAGTGDQPQHF
TGTGCCAGCAGCGCGGGGACAGGGGATCAGCCCCAGCATTTT
>TRBJ2-7|TRBV7-2|NA|NA
CASSRMTGEGYEQYF
TGTGCCAGCAGTCGTATGACAGGCGAGGGCTACGAGCAGTACTTC
>TRBJ2-6|TRBV5-1|NA|NA
CASSLPPSSGANVLTF
TGCGCCAGCAGCTTGCCCCCCAGCTCTGGGGCCAACGTCCTGACTTTC
>TRBJ1-5|TRBV18|NA|NA
CASSPGTTVSNQPQHF
TGTGCCAGCTCACCAGGTACGACAGTGAGCAATCAGCCCCAGCATTTT
>TRBJ1-5|TRBV4-1|NA|NA
CASARGTRNQPQHF
TGCGCCAGCGCCCGGGGGACGCGTAATCAGCCCCAGCATTTT
>TRBJ2-1|TRBV5-1|TRBD2|NA
CASSSLAGGEGEQFF
TGCGCCAGCAGCTCCTTAGCGGGGGGAGAGGGTGAGCAGTTCTTC